In its sample, the clone carrying this T cell receptor beta chain was seen a few times. Its antigen remains unknown. The sample originates from a study of CD8+ T cells in alopecia areata. Across the study: Tofacitinib administration to treated patients was oral, at 5 to 10 mg twice daily. Overall study results and limits: Higher clonality and more expanded CD8+ clones appeared in lesional than normal scalp.

The sequencing template was cDNA reverse transcribed from extracted RNA. This table comes from immunoSEQ multiplex PCR, and its TCRdb copy is limited to in-frame clones, with some not included. The sample shows hundreds of thousands of clones, under 80% of them seen only once. V lost 2 bases to trimming and J lost 2 bases, with 7 bases between them. CDR3 size: 14 residues. V and J are TRBV6-7 and TRBJ1-5; D might be TRBD1 (5 bases). TRBV6-7 is classed as an ORF, of uncertain function. Sample: CD4+ T cells sorted from blood, taken at week 0. The sequence derives from a human donor with alopecia areata. The chain's CDR3 is CASSYDSCNQPQHF. The DNA for the CDR3 is TGTGCCAGCAGTTACGACAGTTGCAATCAGCCCCAGCATTTT.